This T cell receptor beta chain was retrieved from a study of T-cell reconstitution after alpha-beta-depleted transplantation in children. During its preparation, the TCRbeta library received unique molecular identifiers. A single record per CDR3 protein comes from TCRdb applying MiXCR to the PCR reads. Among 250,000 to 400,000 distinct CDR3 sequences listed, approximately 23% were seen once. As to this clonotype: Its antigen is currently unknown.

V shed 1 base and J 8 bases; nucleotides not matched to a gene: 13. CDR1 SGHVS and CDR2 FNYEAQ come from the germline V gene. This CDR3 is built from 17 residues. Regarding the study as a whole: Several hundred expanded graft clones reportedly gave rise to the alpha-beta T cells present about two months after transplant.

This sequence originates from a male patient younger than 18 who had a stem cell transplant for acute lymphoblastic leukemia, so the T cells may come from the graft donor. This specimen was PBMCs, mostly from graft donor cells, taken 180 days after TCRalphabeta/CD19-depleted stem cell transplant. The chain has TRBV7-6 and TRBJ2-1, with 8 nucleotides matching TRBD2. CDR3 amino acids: CASSLGWTSTRSDEQFF. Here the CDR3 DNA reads TGTGCCAGCAGCTTAGGGTGGACTAGCACGAGATCCGATGAGCAGTTCTTC.